Included here is one T cell receptor (beta chain) sequence, with context. Its antigen is as yet unknown. These data are taken from a study of shared clonotypes between healthy human individuals. General study points: Among a few donors, approximately 5% of naive CD4 clonotypes were found in common. Since donors were few, the genetic and exposure-history diversity represented was limited. Among donors, sharing of clonotypes was expected to be affected by sequencing depth.

Assay: immunoSEQ multiplex PCR; the TCRdb copy retains only in-frame clones and omits some. Of roughly 1.4 million clones listed, approximately 98.5% are singletons. The CDR3 covers 12 residues. Germline values: CDR1 SGHNT, CDR2 YYREEE (reference sequence). The V and J ends lost 4 bases and 0 bases respectively, with 4 bases between them. Sequencing was done on a sample of naive CD4+ T cells sorted from blood. Subset denoted: CD45RA+ positively selected. The sequence derives from a man aged 25-45 years in good health. V usage is TRBV5-4 and J usage is TRBJ1-1; D gene unclear. CDR3 residues: CASSRLNTEAFF. The CDR3, as DNA: TGTGCCAGCAGCCGGTTGAACACTGAAGCTTTCTTT.